One sample yielded the 30 T cell receptor beta chains listed below, sequenced in a study of blood T cell repertoires in COVID-19. Here immunoSEQ multiplex PCR was the method, and the copy in TCRdb shows in-frame clones only, minus some. The repertoire holds under 150,000 clones, 75% to 90% seen once, with 2% to 2.5% in the top ten. The sequencing input was PBMCs or T cells enriched from blood (not recorded which). The origin of the receptors is a woman aged 50 to 65 who had recovered from COVID-19.

A note on this clone: A read error may produce the germline difference seen at one junction end. The CDR3 nucleotides are TGTGCCGGCAGTGCGGGGGCGGTAGGCTACACCTTC. Translation gives CAGSAGAVGYTF. The chain joins TRBV12-3 or TRBV12-4 to TRBJ1-2; perhaps TRBD1 as D (6 bases). The CDR3 covers 12 residues.

The chain combines TRBV19 with TRBJ1-2; perhaps TRBD1 as D (5 bases). The CDR3 loop spans 12 amino acids. With 1 base removed from V and 6 bases from J, the gap between germline ends came to 6 bases. Looked up from germline, CDR1 is LNHDA and CDR2 is SQIVND (reference sequence). In nucleotides, the CDR3 is TGTGCCAGTAGTATAGCAGGGAATGGCTACACCTTC. This translates into CASSIAGNGYTF. The full variable domain, completed using reference TRBV19 and TRBJ1-2, is DGGITQSPKYLFRKEGQNVTLSCEQNLNHDAMYWYRQDPGQGLRLIYYSQIVNDFQKGDIAEGYSVSREKKESFPLTVTSAQKNPTAFYLCASSIAGNGYTFGSGTRLTVV.

V gene TRBV27 combines with J gene TRBJ1-4; D perhaps matches TRBD1 (6 bases). Trimming removed 3 bases at V and 5 bases at J, with 10 bases between. This CDR3 has 14 amino acids. Germline V gene lookup returns CDR1 MNHEY and CDR2 SMNVEV (reference sequence). Written as DNA, the CDR3 is TGTGCCAGCAGTTTTCAAGGACAGAATGAAAAACTGTTTTTT. It codes for CASSFQGQNEKLFF.

A single count supports this clone. V gene TRBV5-6 combines with J gene TRBJ1-4, with TRBD1 as a possible D gene (6 bases). This CDR3 has 15 residues. CDR1 is SGHDT and CDR2 is YYEEEE in the germline V gene. The V gene lost 0 bases and the J gene lost 5 bases, with 11 bases spanning the gap. This CDR3 reads CASSLARQGNEKLFF. CDR3 sequence (DNA): TGTGCCAGCAGCTTGGCACGTCAGGGGAATGAAAAACTGTTTTTT.

The CDR3 DNA reads TGTGCCAGCAGCGTAGAGGGGCGGCAGGTGGTACCCCTGGATACGCAGTATTTT. This sequence encodes CASSVEGRQVVPLDTQYF. V and J are TRBV9 and TRBJ2-3; tentative D call: TRBD1 (5 bases). This CDR3 spans 18 amino acids. V lost 0 bases and J lost 6, with 23 bases in between. CDR1 and CDR2 (germline): SGDLS, YYNGEE.

This sequence joins TRBV21-1 and TRBJ1-6; no check of the table's D call, TRBD1, against the DNA was made. TRBV21-1 is shown as a pseudogene. There are 16 residues in the CDR3. The CDR3 loop reads CASSKTRQSYNSPLHF. The CDR3 DNA reads as TGTGCCAGCAGCAAAACGAGACAGTCGTATAATTCACCCCTCCACTTT.

The V call is TRBV7-2, the J call TRBJ2-3, with D possibly TRBD2 on 6 matching bases. The V end was cut by 6 bases, the J end by 1 base, with 14 bases between. The CDR3 covers 15 residues. Germline V gene sequence: CDR1 SGHTA, CDR2 FQGNSA. CDR3 in amino acids: CASRQSSSGTDTQYF. The CDR3 bases are TGTGCCAGCAGGCAATCCTCTAGCGGCACAGATACGCAGTATTTT.

This chain links TRBV4-1 with TRBJ2-7, with TRBD1 matching 7 bases. The CDR3 covers 13 residues. The V gene's germline CDR1 is MGHRA and CDR2 YSYEKL. The ends lost 1 base at V and 5 bases at J; junction bases unmatched: 2. The CDR3 DNA follows: TGCGCCAGCAGCCAAGGGGGACAGAACGAGCAGTACTTC. It encodes CASSQGGQNEQYF.

The V call is TRBV27, the J call TRBJ1-1, with TRBD1 identical over 9 bases. Trimming took 6 bases from V and 1 from J; bases not matched to a gene: 9. CDR3 length: 16 residues. The germline V gene encodes CDR1 MNHEY and CDR2 SMNVEV (reference sequence). The CDR3, as DNA: TGTGCCAGCAGACATTATCCGGGACAGGGGAACACTGAAGCTTTCTTT. Its translation: CASRHYPGQGNTEAFF.

This chain links TRBV21-1 with TRBJ2-7; the D call TRBD1 from the table was never checked on the DNA. TRBV21-1 is assigned pseudogene status. This CDR3 is 16 amino acids long. The CDR3 sequence: CASSKGIGSRHYEQYF. DNA for the CDR3: TGTGCCAGCAGCAAAGGGATCGGTTCCAGACACTACGAGCAGTACTTC.

The V gene is TRBV19, the J gene TRBJ1-2, with 7 positions matching TRBD1. V shed 5 bases and J 4 bases; nucleotides not matched to a gene: 10. CDR3 length: 15 amino acids. CDR1 LNHDA and CDR2 SQIVND come from the germline V gene (reference sequence). The CDR3 protein is CASSARVGGLYGYTF. The CDR3 DNA reads as TGTGCCAGTAGTGCACGGGTAGGGGGCCTCTATGGCTACACCTTC.

The chain employs TRBV10-3 and TRBJ1-4; maybe TRBD1 (6 bases). Trimming pared 5 bases from V and 4 bases from J, leaving 14 bases between. Germline values: CDR1 ENHRY, CDR2 SYGVKD. The CDR3 runs to 15 residues. CDR3 nucleotides: TGTGCCATCAGTATCGAGACAGGCCTTAATGAAAAACTGTTTTTT. The encoded protein is CAISIETGLNEKLFF.

This clone was counted a single time. The chain combines TRBV21-1 with TRBJ2-2; TRBD2 reflects the table's D call only, with no check against the DNA. TRBV21-1 counts as a pseudogene. The CDR3 consists of 11 residues. The CDR3 spells CASLATGELFF. For the CDR3, the DNA is TGTGCCAGCCTAGCCACCGGGGAGCTGTTTTTT.

This chain uses TRBV27 with TRBJ2-7; the D gene is possibly TRBD2 (6 bases). Germline CDR1 reads MNHEY; CDR2 reads SMNVEV (reference sequence). Trimming left V 5 bases short and J 4 bases short, with 18 bases between. CDR3 length equals 15 residues. CDR3 DNA: TGTGCCAGCAGTGGCCTGCGGGGAGCCTTTTACGAGCAGTACTTC. Protein sequence: CASSGLRGAFYEQYF.

V gene TRBV19 combines with J gene TRBJ1-1; 10 nucleotides agree with TRBD1. Germline V gene sequence: CDR1 LNHDA, CDR2 SQIVND (reference sequence). The CDR3 totals 15 residues. The V segment lost 5 bases and the J segment 3 bases; nucleotides outside the gene matches: 6. The CDR3: CASSRGQGLHTEAFF. In DNA form, the CDR3 reads TGTGCCAGTAGTCGGGGACAGGGGCTACACACTGAAGCTTTCTTT.

The rearrangement links TRBV19 to TRBJ1-1, with no clear D. Trimming cost V 5 bases and J 4 bases, with 14 bases left between them. Per germline, CDR1 LNHDA and CDR2 SQIVND (reference sequence). CDR3 length equals 14 residues. CDR3 nucleotides: TGTGCCAGTAGTCCGGAGCTGCGGGGCACTGAAGCTTTCTTT. Translation: CASSPELRGTEAFF.

This clone has just one count. The chain uses TRBV11-2 and TRBJ2-2, with 9 bases matching TRBD1. CDR1 and CDR2 from the germline V gene are SGHAT and FQNNGV. Trimming cost V 0 bases and J 6 bases; bases outside gene matches: 2. The CDR3 length is 15 residues. CDR3 residues: CASSLDWTGAGELFF. CDR3 DNA: TGTGCCAGCAGCTTAGATTGGACAGGGGCCGGGGAGCTGTTTTTT.

The chain combines TRBV5-1 with TRBJ2-3; 9 nucleotides agree with TRBD1. CDR3 length equals 16 residues. J was trimmed by 4 bases and V by 4 bases; bases with no gene match: 10. Germline V lookup: CDR1 SGHRS, CDR2 YFSETQ. CDR3 protein: CASSLPGQGDADTQYF. In DNA form, the CDR3 reads TGCGCCAGCAGCCTTCCGGGACAGGGCGATGCAGATACGCAGTATTTT.

The chain employs TRBV9 and TRBJ2-7; D remains ambiguous. The germline V gene encodes CDR1 SGDLS and CDR2 YYNGEE. The V end lost 0 bases, the J end lost 2 bases, and 12 bases lay between the germline ends. CDR3 length: 15 residues. CDR3 nucleotides: TGTGCCAGCAGCGTAGGGGCAGCCTTCACCTACGAGCAGTACTTC. Translated, it gives CASSVGAAFTYEQYF.

This chain joins TRBV7-9 and TRBJ1-5; tentatively, D is TRBD1 (6 bases). This CDR3 contains 13 residues. Germline values: CDR1 SEHNR, CDR2 FQNEAQ (reference sequence). V was shortened by 3 bases and J by 4 bases, with 7 bases between the two germline ends. The CDR3 here is CASSFGQNQPQHF. The CDR3, as DNA: TGTGCCAGCAGCTTTGGACAGAATCAGCCCCAGCATTTT.

This chain joins TRBV19 and TRBJ2-1; D not resolved. The CDR3 spans 14 residues. V lost 5 bases and J lost 4, with 12 bases in between. Germline V gene data show CDR1 as LNHDA and CDR2 as SQIVND (reference sequence). CDR3 nucleotides: TGTGCCAGTAGTGCACTGCAGAGGTACAATGAGCAGTTCTTC. Amino acid sequence: CASSALQRYNEQFF.

The sample holds one count of this clone. J is TRBJ2-3 and V is TRBV5-8; 12 bases line up with TRBD2. Germline V gene sequence: CDR1 SGHTS, CDR2 YDEGEE. This CDR3 is 15 amino acids long. Germline trimming cut 0 bases from V and 4 bases from J; bases unmatched to any gene: 0. This chain's CDR3 is CASSLGLAGADTQYF. The CDR3 bases are TGTGCCAGCAGCTTGGGACTAGCGGGGGCAGATACGCAGTATTTT.

The V call is TRBV6-7, the J call TRBJ2-1; D might be TRBD1 (6 bases). TRBV6-7 is reported as an ORF; its role is uncertain. V was cut by 2 bases and J by 9 bases, with 20 bases left in between. The CDR3 spans 16 residues. DNA of the CDR3: TGTGCCAGCAGTTACGTCCATTGGACAGTAGACACTGAGCAGTTCTTC. Its translation is CASSYVHWTVDTEQFF.

The chain links TRBV19 to TRBJ2-1; a possible D gene is TRBD1 (5 bases). V shed 0 bases and J shed 9 bases, with 6 bases lying between them. Per germline, CDR1 LNHDA and CDR2 SQIVND (reference sequence). There are 12 residues in the CDR3. CDR3 DNA sequence: TGTGCCAGTAGTATAGAGGGGCTTGAGCAGTTCTTC. As protein: CASSIEGLEQFF. The whole variable domain, remainder taken from reference TRBV19 and TRBJ2-1, is DGGITQSPKYLFRKEGQNVTLSCEQNLNHDAMYWYRQDPGQGLRLIYYSQIVNDFQKGDIAEGYSVSREKKESFPLTVTSAQKNPTAFYLCASSIEGLEQFFGPGTRLTVL.

This chain links TRBV5-4 with TRBJ1-6; D might be TRBD1 (5 bases). V gave up 2 bases and J gave up 3 bases, with 15 bases separating them. The CDR3 is 17 residues long. Germline V CDR1 and CDR2: SGHNT, YYREEE (reference sequence). As DNA, the CDR3 is TGTGCCAGCAGCTTAGAGGGACTGAACTTCTATAATTCACCCCTCCACTTT. The encoded protein is CASSLEGLNFYNSPLHF.

The V gene is TRBV5-4, the J gene TRBJ1-2; D gene unclear. Germline V gene sequence: CDR1 SGHNT, CDR2 YYREEE (reference sequence). The CDR3 contains 16 residues. Trimming removed 4 bases at V and 0 bases at J, with 16 bases between. The CDR3: CASSPSPGLANYGYTF. CDR3 in DNA: TGTGCCAGCAGCCCGAGTCCTGGGCTGGCTAACTATGGCTACACCTTC.

The V gene is TRBV19, the J gene TRBJ2-7; TRBD2 matches at 7 bases. CDR3 length: 15 residues. Germline loops: CDR1 LNHDA, CDR2 SQIVND (reference sequence). V lost 3 bases, J lost 2 bases, and 7 bases stayed unmatched. The CDR3 nucleotides read TGTGCCAGTAGTATGGGGCGGGGGACCACCTACGAGCAGTACTTC. Its translation is CASSMGRGTTYEQYF.

A note on this clone: Other DNA sequences in the same sample also yield this CDR3. DNA for the CDR3: TGTGCCAGCAGCTTACTAGGGGGTGGCTATGGCTACACCTTC. It translates to CASSLLGGGYGYTF. The chain uses TRBV7-2 and TRBJ1-2; TRBD1 might be the D (6 bases). Germline loops: CDR1 SGHTA, CDR2 FQGNSA. The CDR3 totals 14 residues. Trimming cost V 2 bases and J 4 bases, with 11 bases left between them.

The chain recombines TRBV27 with TRBJ1-5, with 8 bases lining up with TRBD1. Losses at the gene ends were 3 bases for V and 4 bases for J; bases not matched to a gene: 5. The germline CDR1 and CDR2 sequences are MNHEY and SMNVEV (reference sequence). This CDR3 has 15 residues. CDR3 sequence: CASSLTDRDNQPQHF. Here the CDR3 DNA reads TGTGCCAGCAGTTTGACGGACAGGGATAATCAGCCCCAGCATTTT.

This sequence joins TRBV30 and TRBJ1-2; tentative D call: TRBD1 (6 bases). The V end was cut by 0 bases, the J end by 0 bases, with 14 bases between. CDR3 length: 16 amino acids. The germline V gene encodes CDR1 GTSNPN and CDR2 SVGIG (reference sequence). The CDR3 bases are TGTGCCTGGAGTGTAAGCCGACGGACAGCTAACTATGGCTACACCTTC. Translation gives CAWSVSRRTANYGYTF.